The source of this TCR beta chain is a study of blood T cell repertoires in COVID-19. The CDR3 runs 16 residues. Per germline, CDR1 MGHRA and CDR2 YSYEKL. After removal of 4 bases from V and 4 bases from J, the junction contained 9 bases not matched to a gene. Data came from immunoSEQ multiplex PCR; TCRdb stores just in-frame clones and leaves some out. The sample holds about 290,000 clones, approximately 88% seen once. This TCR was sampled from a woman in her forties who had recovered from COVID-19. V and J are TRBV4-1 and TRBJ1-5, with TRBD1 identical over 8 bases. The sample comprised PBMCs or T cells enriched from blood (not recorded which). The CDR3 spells CASSPRTGQANQPQHF. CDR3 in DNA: TGCGCCAGCAGCCCCCGTACGGGACAGGCAAATCAGCCCCAGCATTTT.